Following are 14 T cell receptor beta chains from one sample sequenced in a study of blood T cells in healthy people across ages. PCR was performed a second time for about 7 to 12 cycles using a sample-barcoded 5' primer and a J-beta primer mix. TCRdb processed the 5' RACE reads anew with MiXCR; each CDR3 protein has one entry. The table lists roughly 1.7 million distinct CDR3 sequences, roughly 32% of them singletons. The sample comprised blood. These receptors all stem from a woman aged 25 to 45 in good health.

This clonotype showed up just once. Sequence at one end of the junction differs from germline and may be a read error. The gene calls are TRBV6-1 and TRBJ2-1; D might be TRBD1 (6 bases). Germline values: CDR1 MNHNS, CDR2 SASEGT. This CDR3 has 15 residues. The CDR3 region is CASRPGHRSYNGQFF. The CDR3 bases are TGTGCCAGCAGGCCGGGACACCGCTCCTACAATGGGCAGTTCTTC.

This chain joins TRBV11-2 and TRBJ2-3; 10 positions match TRBD1. The CDR3 totals 15 residues. V was clipped by 8 bases and J by 6 bases; unmatched bases: 11. Germline lookup yields CDR1 SGHAT and CDR2 FQNNGV. This chain's CDR3 is CASERTGGFFDTQYF. The CDR3 nucleotides are TGTGCCAGCGAAAGGACAGGGGGTTTTTTCGATACGCAGTATTTT.

J is TRBJ2-5 and V is TRBV30; D may be TRBD2 (6 bases). Trimming removed 5 bases at V and 10 bases at J, with 14 bases between. Germline CDR1 reads GTSNPN; CDR2 reads SVGIG (reference sequence). The CDR3 has 11 residues. CDR3 sequence (DNA): TGTGCCTGGTTAAGCCCGGGACTCCAGTACTTC. Protein product: CAWLSPGLQYF.

The chain joins TRBV7-3 to TRBJ1-2, with unresolved D. V lost 5 bases and J 3 bases, leaving 19 bases between the germline ends. Germline values: CDR1 SGHTA, CDR2 FQGTGA. The CDR3 is 16 amino acids. DNA of the CDR3: TGTGCCAGCAGCCCCCTCGCCCCGGGGAGTTACTATGGCTACACCTTC. This translates into CASSPLAPGSYYGYTF.

For this clonotype: A junction boundary mismatches the germline segment, possibly from a read error. The genes are TRBV10-3 and TRBJ2-7; no definite D call. The germline gives CDR1 ENHRY, CDR2 SYGVKD. This CDR3 has 12 amino acids. CDR3 residues: CAISDSSYEQNF. In DNA, the CDR3 is TGTGCCATCAGTGACAGCTCCTACGAGCAGAACTTC.

In this sample, this clonotype turned up many times. This chain uses TRBV10-3 with TRBJ2-5, with a weak D call TRBD2 (7 bases). Germline V gene lookup returns CDR1 ENHRY and CDR2 SYGVKD. Trimming took off 7 bases at V and 4 bases at J, with 13 bases between the two ends. The CDR3 has 13 residues. The CDR3 region has the DNA TGTGCCATCAATGCAGGGGAGGGAGAGACCCAGTACTTC. This codes for CAINAGEGETQYF.

CDR3 coding DNA: TGTGCCAGCTCACCACGGACTCCCTCCTACAATGAGCAGTTCTTC. Translation gives CASSPRTPSYNEQFF. This sequence joins TRBV18 and TRBJ2-1, with a tentative D call TRBD2 (5 bases). This CDR3 region has 15 residues. From germline, CDR1 is KGHSH and CDR2 LQKENI. Trimming pared 1 base from V and 0 bases from J, leaving 7 bases between.

The rearrangement joins TRBV28 to TRBJ1-2, with D tentatively TRBD1 (6 bases). CDR1 is MDHEN and CDR2 is SYDVKM in the germline V gene. CDR3 length equals 13 residues. V was trimmed by 5 bases and J by 8 bases, leaving 15 bases between them. The CDR3 region is CASSLDSYVGYTF. The CDR3 coding sequence is TGTGCCAGCAGTCTGGACAGCTATGTCGGCTACACCTTC.

The V and J genes are TRBV11-2 and TRBJ2-2; TRBD2 is a possible D gene (5 bases). Germline assignment: CDR1 SGHAT and CDR2 FQNNGV. Trimming pared 1 base from V and 16 bases from J, leaving 25 bases between. The CDR3 is 16 residues long. This CDR3 reads CASSLGRERRGLLPFF. The CDR3 DNA is TGTGCCAGCAGCTTAGGAAGGGAAAGGCGTGGACTTCTTCCGTTTTTT.

Details on this clonotype: A clone one base away is much larger, so this may be a read error. The V call is TRBV4-1, the J call TRBJ2-1; D unclear. This CDR3 comprises 14 residues. Per germline, CDR1 MGHRA and CDR2 YSYEKL. In DNA form, the CDR3 reads TGCGCCAGCAGCCAAGTGCTGAACTACAATGGGCAGTTCTTC. As protein: CASSQVLNYNGQFF.

This clonotype came up a few times. This chain uses TRBV6-1 with TRBJ2-6; D may be TRBD1 (5 bases). Germline V gene lookup returns CDR1 MNHNS and CDR2 SASEGT. Trimming pared 6 bases from V and 0 bases from J, leaving 9 bases between. This CDR3 has 15 amino acids. CDR3 bases: TGTGCCAGCAGGCAACAGGACTCTGGGGCCAACGTCCTGACTTTC. This sequence encodes CASRQQDSGANVLTF.

This sequence joins TRBV20-1 and TRBJ2-3; D tentatively reads TRBD1 or TRBD2 (7 bases each). The germline V gene encodes CDR1 DFQATT and CDR2 SNEGSKA (reference sequence). V lost 6 bases, J lost 6 bases, and 19 bases lay in between. The CDR3 covers 14 residues. CDR3 residues: CSAQGGLLGDTQYF. The CDR3 region has the DNA TGCAGTGCCCAGGGGGGGCTCCTCGGGGATACGCAGTATTTT.

This clonotype was counted between two and nine times. This chain links TRBV6-5 with TRBJ2-1; D is uncertain. Deletions cut 6 bases from V and 12 bases from J, with 12 bases between. Germline V gene lookup returns CDR1 MNHEY and CDR2 SVGAGI. The CDR3 loop spans 11 amino acids. CDR3 protein: CASSPGQRQFF. Here the CDR3 DNA reads TGTGCCAGCAGCCCCGGCCAACGGCAGTTCTTC.

This clonotype was recorded a few times. The chain couples TRBV29-1 to TRBJ1-1; D gene ambiguous. In germline, CDR1 is SQVTM, CDR2 ANQGSEA. The CDR3 is 13 amino acids. V lost 5 bases to trimming and J lost 0 bases, with 10 bases between them. For the CDR3, the DNA is TGCAGCGTTAGAGCGTGGGTGAACACTGAAGCTTTCTTT. This codes for CSVRAWVNTEAFF.